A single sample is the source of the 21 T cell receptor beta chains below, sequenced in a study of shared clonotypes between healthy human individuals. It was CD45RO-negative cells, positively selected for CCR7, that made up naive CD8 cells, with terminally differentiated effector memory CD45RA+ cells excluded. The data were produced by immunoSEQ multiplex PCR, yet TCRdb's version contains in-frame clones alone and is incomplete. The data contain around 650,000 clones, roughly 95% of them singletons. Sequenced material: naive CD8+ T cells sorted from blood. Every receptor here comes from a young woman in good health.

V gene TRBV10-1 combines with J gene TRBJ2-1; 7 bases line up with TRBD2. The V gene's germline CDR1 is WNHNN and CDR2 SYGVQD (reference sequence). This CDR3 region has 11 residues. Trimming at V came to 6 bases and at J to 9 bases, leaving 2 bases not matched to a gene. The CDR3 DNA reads TGCGCCAGCAGCGCGGGAGCTGAGCAGTTCTTC. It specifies CASSAGAEQFF.

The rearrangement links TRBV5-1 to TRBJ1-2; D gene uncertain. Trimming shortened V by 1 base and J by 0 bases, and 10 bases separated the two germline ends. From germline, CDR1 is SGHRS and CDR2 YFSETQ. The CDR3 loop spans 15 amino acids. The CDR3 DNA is TGCGCCAGCAGCTTGTCGCACAGAACTAACTATGGCTACACCTTC. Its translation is CASSLSHRTNYGYTF.

CDR3 coding DNA: TGCAGCGTGGAGACAGGGGCTAGCTACGAGCAGTACTTC. Amino acid sequence: CSVETGASYEQYF. The V and J genes are TRBV29-1 and TRBJ2-5; 8 nucleotides agree with TRBD1. Judging by the DNA end, TRBJ2-7 fits better; the J call may be wrong. Germline loops: CDR1 SQVTM, CDR2 ANQGSEA. This CDR3 region has 13 residues.

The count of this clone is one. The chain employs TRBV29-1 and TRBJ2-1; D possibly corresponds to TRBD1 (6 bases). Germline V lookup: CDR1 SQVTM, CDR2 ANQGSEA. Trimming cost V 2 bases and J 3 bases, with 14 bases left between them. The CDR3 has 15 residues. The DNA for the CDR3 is TGCAGCGTTGAATCAGGACAGACGTTCTACAATGAGCAGTTCTTC. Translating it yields CSVESGQTFYNEQFF.

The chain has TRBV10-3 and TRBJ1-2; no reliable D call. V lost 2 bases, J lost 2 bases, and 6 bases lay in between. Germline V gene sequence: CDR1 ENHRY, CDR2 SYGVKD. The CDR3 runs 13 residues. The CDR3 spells CAISEPVNYGYTF. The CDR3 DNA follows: TGTGCCATCAGTGAGCCGGTAAACTATGGCTACACCTTC.

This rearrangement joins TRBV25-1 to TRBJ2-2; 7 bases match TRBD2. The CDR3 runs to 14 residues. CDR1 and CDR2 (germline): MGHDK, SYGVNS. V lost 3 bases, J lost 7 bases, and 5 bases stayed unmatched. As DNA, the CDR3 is TGTGCCAGCAGTGAGCGGGAGTGGGGCGGGGAGCTGTTTTTT. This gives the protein CASSEREWGGELFF.

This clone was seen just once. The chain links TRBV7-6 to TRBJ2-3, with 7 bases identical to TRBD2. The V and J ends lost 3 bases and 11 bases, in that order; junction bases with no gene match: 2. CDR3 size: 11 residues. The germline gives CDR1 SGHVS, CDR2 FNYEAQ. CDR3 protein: CASSLRGKQYF. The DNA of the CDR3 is TGTGCCAGCAGCTTGCGGGGGAAGCAGTATTTT.

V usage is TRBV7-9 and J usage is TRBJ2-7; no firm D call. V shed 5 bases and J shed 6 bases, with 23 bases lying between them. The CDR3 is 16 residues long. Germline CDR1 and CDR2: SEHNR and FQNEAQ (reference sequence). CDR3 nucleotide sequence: TGTGCCAGCAGCCCGCCACGCATGGATGCTATTCCCGAGCAGTACTTC. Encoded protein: CASSPPRMDAIPEQYF.

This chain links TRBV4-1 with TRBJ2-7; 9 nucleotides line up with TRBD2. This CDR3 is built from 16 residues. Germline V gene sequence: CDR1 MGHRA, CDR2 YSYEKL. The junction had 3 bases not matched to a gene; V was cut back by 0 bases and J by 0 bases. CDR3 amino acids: CASSQELAGSSYEQYF. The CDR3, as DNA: TGCGCCAGCAGCCAAGAACTAGCGGGTAGCTCCTACGAGCAGTACTTC.

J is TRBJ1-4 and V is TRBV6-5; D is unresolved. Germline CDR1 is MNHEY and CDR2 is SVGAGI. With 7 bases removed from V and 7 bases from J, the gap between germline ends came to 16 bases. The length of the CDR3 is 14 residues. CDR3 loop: CASNSGSSGEKLFF. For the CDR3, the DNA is TGTGCCAGCAATTCAGGCTCCTCTGGTGAAAAACTGTTTTTT.

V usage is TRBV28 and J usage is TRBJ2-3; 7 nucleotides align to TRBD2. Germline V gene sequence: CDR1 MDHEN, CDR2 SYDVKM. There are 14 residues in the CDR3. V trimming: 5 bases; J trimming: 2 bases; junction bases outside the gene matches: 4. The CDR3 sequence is CASSRTRNTDTQYF. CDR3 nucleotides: TGTGCCAGCAGTCGGACTAGGAACACAGATACGCAGTATTTT.

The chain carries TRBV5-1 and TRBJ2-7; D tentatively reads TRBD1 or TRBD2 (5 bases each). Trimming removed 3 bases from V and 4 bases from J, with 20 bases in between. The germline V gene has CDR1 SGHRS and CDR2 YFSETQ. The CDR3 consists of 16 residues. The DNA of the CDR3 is TGCGCCAGCAGCTGGGGCGAGGGGTCGAAGCTATACGAGCAGTACTTC. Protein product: CASSWGEGSKLYEQYF.

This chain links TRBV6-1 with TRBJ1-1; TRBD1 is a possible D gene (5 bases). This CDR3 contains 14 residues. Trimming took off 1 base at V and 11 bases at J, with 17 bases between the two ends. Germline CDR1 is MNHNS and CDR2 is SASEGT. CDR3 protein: CASSEDEGPRVAFF. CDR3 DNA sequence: TGTGCCAGCAGTGAAGATGAGGGACCCAGGGTCGCTTTCTTT.

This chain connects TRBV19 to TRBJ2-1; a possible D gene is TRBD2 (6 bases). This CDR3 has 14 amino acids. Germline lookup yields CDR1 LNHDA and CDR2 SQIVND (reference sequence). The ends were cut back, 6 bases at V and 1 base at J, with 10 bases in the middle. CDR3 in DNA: TGTGCCAGTAGCGGGAGTGGATCCTACAATGAGCAGTTCTTC. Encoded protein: CASSGSGSYNEQFF.

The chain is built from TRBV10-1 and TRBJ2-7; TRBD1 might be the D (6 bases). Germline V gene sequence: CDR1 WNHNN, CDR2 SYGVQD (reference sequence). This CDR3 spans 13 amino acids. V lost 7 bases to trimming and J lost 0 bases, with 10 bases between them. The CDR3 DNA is TGCGCCAGCATACGACAGGCCTCCTACGAGCAGTACTTC. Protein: CASIRQASYEQYF.

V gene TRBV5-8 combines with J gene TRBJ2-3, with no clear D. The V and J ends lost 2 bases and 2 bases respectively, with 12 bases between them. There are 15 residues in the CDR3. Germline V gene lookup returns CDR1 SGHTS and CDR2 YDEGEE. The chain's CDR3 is CASSFSDLHTDTQYF. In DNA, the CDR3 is TGTGCCAGCAGCTTTTCAGACTTGCACACAGATACGCAGTATTTT.

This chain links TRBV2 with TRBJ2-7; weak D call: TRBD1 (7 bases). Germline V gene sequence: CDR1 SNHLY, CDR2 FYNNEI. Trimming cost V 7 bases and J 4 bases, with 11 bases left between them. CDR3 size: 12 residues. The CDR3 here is CASMEGAYEQYF. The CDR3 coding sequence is TGTGCCAGCATGGAGGGGGCTTACGAGCAGTACTTC.

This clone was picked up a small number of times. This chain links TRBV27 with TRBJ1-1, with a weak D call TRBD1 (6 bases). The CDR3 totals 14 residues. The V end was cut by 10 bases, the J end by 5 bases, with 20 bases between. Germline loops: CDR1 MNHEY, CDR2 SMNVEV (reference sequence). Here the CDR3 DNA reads TGTGCCAACATACAGGGCGGTTGTAGGACTGAAGCTTTCTTT. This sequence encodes CANIQGGCRTEAFF.

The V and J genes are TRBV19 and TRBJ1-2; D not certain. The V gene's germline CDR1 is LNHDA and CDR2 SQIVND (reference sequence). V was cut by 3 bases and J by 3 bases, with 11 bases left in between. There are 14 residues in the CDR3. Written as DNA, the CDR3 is TGTGCCAGTAGTATTGGAGGACCCTACTATGGCTACACCTTC. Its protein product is CASSIGGPYYGYTF.

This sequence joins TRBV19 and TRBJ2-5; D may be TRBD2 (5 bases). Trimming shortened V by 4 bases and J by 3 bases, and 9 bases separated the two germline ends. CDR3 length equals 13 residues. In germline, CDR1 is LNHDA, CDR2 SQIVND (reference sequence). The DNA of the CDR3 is TGTGCCAGTAGTACGGACGGGGAAGAGACCCAGTACTTC. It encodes CASSTDGEETQYF. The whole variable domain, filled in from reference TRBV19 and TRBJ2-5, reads DGGITQSPKYLFRKEGQNVTLSCEQNLNHDAMYWYRQDPGQGLRLIYYSQIVNDFQKGDIAEGYSVSREKKESFPLTVTSAQKNPTAFYLCASSTDGEETQYFGPGTRLLVL.

The CDR3 sequence: CASRSSGGRYQETQYF. For the CDR3, the DNA is TGTGCCAGCAGGTCCTCGGGAGGACGGTACCAAGAGACCCAGTACTTC. The chain joins TRBV28 to TRBJ2-5, with TRBD2 matching 7 bases. The CDR3 covers 16 residues. The germline CDR1 and CDR2 sequences are MDHEN and SYDVKM. The V segment lost 6 bases and the J segment 0 bases; nucleotides outside the gene matches: 10.